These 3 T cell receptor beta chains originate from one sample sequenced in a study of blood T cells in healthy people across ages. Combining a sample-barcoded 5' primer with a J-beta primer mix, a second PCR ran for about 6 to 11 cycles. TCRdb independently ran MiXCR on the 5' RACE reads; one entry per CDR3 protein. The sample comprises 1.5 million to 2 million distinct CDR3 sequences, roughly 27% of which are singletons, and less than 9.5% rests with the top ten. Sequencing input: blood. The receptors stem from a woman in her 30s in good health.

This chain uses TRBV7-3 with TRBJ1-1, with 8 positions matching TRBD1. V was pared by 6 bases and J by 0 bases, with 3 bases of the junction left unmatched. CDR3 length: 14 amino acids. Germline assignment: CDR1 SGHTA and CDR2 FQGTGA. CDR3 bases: TGTGCCAGCAGGACAGGGGCGATGAACACTGAAGCTTTCTTT. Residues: CASRTGAMNTEAFF.

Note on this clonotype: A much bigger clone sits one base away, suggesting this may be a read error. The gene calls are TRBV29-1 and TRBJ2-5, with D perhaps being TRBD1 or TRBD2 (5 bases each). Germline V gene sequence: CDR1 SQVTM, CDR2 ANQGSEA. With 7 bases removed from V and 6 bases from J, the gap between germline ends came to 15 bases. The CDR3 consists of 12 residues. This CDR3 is CSAEGRGQTQYF. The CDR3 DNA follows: TGCAGCGCCGAGGGACGGGGTCAGACCCAGTACTTC.

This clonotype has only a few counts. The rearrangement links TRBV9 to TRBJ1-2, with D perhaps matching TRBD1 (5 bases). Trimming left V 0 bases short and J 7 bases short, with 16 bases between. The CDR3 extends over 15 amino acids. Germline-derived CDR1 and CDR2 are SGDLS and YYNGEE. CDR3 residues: CASSVDYRFHAGYTF. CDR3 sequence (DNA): TGTGCCAGCAGCGTAGATTACAGGTTCCACGCTGGCTACACCTTC.